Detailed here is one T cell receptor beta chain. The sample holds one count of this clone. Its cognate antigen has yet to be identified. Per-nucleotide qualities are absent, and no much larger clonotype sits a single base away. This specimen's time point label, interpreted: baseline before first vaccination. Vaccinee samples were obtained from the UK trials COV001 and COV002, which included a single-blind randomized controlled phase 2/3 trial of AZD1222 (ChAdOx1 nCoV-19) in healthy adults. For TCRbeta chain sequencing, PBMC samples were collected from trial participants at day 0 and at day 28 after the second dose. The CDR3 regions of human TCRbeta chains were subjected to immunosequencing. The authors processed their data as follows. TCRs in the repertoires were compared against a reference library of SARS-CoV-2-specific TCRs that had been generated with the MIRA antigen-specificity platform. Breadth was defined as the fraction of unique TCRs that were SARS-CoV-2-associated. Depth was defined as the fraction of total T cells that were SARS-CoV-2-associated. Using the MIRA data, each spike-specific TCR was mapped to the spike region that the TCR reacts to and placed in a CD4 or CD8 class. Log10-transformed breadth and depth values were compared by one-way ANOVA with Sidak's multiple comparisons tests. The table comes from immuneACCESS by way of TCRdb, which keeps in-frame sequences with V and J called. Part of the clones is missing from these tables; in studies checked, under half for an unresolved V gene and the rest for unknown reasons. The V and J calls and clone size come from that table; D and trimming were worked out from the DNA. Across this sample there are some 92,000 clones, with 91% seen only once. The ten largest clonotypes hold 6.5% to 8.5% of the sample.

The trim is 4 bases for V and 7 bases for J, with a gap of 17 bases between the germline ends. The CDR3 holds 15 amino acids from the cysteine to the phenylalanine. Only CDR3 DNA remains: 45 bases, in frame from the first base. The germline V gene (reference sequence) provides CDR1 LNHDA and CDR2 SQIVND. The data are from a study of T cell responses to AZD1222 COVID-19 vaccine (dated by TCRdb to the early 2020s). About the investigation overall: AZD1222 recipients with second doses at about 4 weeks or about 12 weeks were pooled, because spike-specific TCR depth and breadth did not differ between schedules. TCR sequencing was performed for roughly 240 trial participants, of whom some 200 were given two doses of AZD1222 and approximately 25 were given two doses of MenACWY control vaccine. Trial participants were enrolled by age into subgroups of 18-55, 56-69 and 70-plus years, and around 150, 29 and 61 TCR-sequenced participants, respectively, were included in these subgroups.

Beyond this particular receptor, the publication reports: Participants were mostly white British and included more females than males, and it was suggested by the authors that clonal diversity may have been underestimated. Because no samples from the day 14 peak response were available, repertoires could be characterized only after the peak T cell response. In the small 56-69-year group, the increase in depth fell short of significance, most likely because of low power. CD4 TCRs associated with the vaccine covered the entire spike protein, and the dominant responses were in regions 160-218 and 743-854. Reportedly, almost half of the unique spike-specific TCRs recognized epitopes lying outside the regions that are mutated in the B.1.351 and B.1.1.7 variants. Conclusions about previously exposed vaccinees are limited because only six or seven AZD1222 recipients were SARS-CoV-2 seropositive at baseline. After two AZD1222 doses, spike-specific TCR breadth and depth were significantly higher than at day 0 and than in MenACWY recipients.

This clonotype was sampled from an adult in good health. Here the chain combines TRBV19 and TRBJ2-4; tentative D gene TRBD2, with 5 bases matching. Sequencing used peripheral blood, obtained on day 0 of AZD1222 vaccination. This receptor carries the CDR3 CASSTQDPGWNIQYF. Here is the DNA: TGTGCCAGTAGTACCCAGGATCCGGGGTGGAACATTCAGTACTTC.